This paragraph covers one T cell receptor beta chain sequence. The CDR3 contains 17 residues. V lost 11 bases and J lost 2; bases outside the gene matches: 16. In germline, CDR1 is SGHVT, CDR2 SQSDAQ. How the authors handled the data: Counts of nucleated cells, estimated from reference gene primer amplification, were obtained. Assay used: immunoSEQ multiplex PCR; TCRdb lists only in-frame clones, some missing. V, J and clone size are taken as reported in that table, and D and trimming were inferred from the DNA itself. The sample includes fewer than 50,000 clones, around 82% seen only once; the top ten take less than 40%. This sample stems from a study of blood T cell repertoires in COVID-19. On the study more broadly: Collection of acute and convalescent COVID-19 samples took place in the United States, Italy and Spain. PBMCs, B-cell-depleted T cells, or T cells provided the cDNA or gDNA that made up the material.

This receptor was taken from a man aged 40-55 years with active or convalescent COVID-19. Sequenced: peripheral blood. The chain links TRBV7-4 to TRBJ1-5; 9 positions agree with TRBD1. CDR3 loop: CAGHFGDRASRNQPQHF. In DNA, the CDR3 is TGTGCCGGCCACTTTGGGGACAGGGCATCGCGCAATCAGCCCCAGCATTTT.